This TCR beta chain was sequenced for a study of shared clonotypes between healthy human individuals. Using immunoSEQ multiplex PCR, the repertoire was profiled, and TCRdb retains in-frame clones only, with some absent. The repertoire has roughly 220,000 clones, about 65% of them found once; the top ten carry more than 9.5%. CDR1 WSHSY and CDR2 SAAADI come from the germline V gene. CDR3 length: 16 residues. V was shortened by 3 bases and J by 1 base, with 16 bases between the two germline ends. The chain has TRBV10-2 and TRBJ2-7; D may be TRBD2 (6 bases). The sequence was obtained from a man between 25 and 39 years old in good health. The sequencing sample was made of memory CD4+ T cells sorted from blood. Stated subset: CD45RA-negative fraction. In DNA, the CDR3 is TGCGCCAGCAGTGACCGGGGGAAACTCGGGTCCTACGAGCAGTACTTC. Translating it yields CASSDRGKLGSYEQYF.